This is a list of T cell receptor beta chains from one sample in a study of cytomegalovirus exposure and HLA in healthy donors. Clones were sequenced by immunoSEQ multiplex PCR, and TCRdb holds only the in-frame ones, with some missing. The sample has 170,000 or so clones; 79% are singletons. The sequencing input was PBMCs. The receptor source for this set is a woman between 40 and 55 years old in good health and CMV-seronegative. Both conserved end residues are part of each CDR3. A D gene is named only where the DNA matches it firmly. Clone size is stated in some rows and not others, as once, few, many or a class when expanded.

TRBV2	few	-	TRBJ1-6	TGTGCCAGCAGCGGAGCGACAGGACTTAATTCACCCCTCCACTTT	CASSGATGLNSPLHF
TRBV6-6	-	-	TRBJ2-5	TGTGCCAGCAGGCCGACAGGTCACCAAGAGACCCAGTACTTC	CASRPTGHQETQYF
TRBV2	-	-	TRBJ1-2	TGTGCCAGCAGTGCCTGGGGGGTATCAAGGGGCTACACCTTC	CASSAWGVSRGYTF
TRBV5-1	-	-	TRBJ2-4	TGCGCCAGCAGCTTGACGGGGATGGGTAACATTCAGTACTTC	CASSLTGMGNIQYF
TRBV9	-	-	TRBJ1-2	TGTGCCAGCAGCGAGACAGTACAGGGACGATTCTATGGCTACACCTTC	CASSETVQGRFYGYTF
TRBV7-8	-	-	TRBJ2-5	TGTGCCAGCAGCTTTGCAGGACAAGAGACCCAGTACTTC	CASSFAGQETQYF
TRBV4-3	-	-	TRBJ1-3	TGCGCCAGCAGGAGGGGGAGCTCTGGAAACACCATATATTTT	CASRRGSSGNTIYF
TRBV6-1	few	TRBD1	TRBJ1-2	TGTGCCAGCAGTGAAGGGCAGACAGGGTACTATGGCTACACCTTC	CASSEGQTGYYGYTF
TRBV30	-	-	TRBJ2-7	TGTGCCTGGGGAGGGGCCGACTACGAGCAGTACTTC	CAWGGADYEQYF
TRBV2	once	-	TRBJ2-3	TGTGCCAGCAGTACTTTGACAGCGGATACGCAGTATTTT	CASSTLTADTQYF
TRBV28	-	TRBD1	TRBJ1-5	TGTGCCAGCAGCACGACAGGGGGGCGACAGCCCCAGCATTTT	CASSTTGGRQPQHF
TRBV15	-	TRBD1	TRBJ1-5	TGTGCCACCAGCAGACATACAGGGGGCGGTCAGCCCCAGCATTTT	CATSRHTGGGQPQHF
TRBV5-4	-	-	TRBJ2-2	TGTGCCAGCAGCTGGGACACGACCGGGGAGCTGTTTTTT	CASSWDTTGELFF
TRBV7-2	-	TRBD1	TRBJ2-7	TGTGCCAGCAGCTTAAATAGTCCGCAGGGGGCTATCTACTTC	CASSLNSPQGAIYF
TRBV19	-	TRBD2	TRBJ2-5	TGTGCCAGTAGAAAGGGACTAGCGGGGCGCCAAGAGACCCAGTACTTC	CASRKGLAGRQETQYF
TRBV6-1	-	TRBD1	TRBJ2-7	TGTGCCAGCGCTATCACAGGGGAAGGGCCTTACGAGCAGTACTTC	CASAITGEGPYEQYF
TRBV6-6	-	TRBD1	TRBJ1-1	TGTGCCAGCAGTAAGATCCTACAGGGGGCTGACACTGAAGCTTTCTTT	CASSKILQGADTEAFF
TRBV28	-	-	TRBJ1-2	TGTGCCAGCAGGGCAGGGTCTGGGTACTATGGCTACACCTTC	CASRAGSGYYGYTF
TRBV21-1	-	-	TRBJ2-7	TGTGCCAGCAGCTCGACCTTAGTGGACAGCTCTAGGGAGCAGTACTTC	CASSSTLVDSSREQYF
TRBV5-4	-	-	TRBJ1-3	TGTGCCAGCAGCCTACCTACCCCAGGGGCGGTAAACACCATATATTTT	CASSLPTPGAVNTIYF
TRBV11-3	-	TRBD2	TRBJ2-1	TGTGCCAGCAGCTTAGAAGCGGGACTAGCGGGGGGCAATGAGCAGTTCTTC	CASSLEAGLAGGNEQFF
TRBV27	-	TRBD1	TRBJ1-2	TGTGCCACCATGACAGGGGGCTCCGGTGGATACACCTTC	CATMTGGSGGYTF
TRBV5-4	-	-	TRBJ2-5	TGTGCCAGCAGCGACGGCGGGGAGACCCAGTACTTC	CASSDGGETQYF
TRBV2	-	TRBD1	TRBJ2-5	TGTGCCAGCGGAGCGCCGGGACAGACGAACGGGACCCAGTACTTC	CASGAPGQTNGTQYF
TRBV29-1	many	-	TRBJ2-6	TGCAGCGTTGGGGCTGACTCTGGGGCCAACGTCCTGACTTTC	CSVGADSGANVLTF
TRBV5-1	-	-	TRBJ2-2	TGCGCCAGCAGCTTCCGGGTGGAGAACACCGGGGAGCTGTTTTTT	CASSFRVENTGELFF
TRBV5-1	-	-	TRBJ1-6	TGCGCCAGCAGCTCCCTGGACAGAAATTCACCCCTCCACTTT	CASSSLDRNSPLHF
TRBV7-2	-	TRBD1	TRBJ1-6	TGTGCCAGCAGCTCGGGACAGGGCGGGAATTCACCCCTCCACTTT	CASSSGQGGNSPLHF
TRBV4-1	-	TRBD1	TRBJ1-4	TGCGCCAGCAGCCGCCGACAGGGACGAGGGACTAATGAAAAACTGTTTTTT	CASSRRQGRGTNEKLFF
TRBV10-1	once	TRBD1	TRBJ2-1	TGCGCCAGGTATGCGCCGGGACAGGCTAACGTGAATGAGCAGTTCTTC	CARYAPGQANVNEQFF
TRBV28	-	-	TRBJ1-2	TGTGCCAGCAGACGGGGAGGGGGTGGCTACACCTTC	CASRRGGGGYTF
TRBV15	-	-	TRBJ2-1	TGTGCCACCAGCAGAGATGTCGTAAGCGAGAATGAGCAGTTCTTC	CATSRDVVSENEQFF
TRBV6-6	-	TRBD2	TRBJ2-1	TGTGCCAGCAGTTACGGGACTAGCCACAATGAGCAGTTCTTC	CASSYGTSHNEQFF
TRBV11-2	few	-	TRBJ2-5	TGTGCCAGCAGCTTAGAAAAAGGACTTACGAGGACCCAGTACTTC	CASSLEKGLTRTQYF
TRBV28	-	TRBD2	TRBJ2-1	TGTGCCAGCAGCCAAGCGGGAGGGCCGAATGAGCAGTTCTTC	CASSQAGGPNEQFF
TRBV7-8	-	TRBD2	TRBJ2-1	TGTGCCAGCAGCTTAGAATCTAGCGGGGACTACAATGAGCAGTTCTTC	CASSLESSGDYNEQFF
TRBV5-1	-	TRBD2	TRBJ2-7	TGCGCCAGCAGCTTGCGGGAGGGATCCTACGAGCAGTACTTC	CASSLREGSYEQYF